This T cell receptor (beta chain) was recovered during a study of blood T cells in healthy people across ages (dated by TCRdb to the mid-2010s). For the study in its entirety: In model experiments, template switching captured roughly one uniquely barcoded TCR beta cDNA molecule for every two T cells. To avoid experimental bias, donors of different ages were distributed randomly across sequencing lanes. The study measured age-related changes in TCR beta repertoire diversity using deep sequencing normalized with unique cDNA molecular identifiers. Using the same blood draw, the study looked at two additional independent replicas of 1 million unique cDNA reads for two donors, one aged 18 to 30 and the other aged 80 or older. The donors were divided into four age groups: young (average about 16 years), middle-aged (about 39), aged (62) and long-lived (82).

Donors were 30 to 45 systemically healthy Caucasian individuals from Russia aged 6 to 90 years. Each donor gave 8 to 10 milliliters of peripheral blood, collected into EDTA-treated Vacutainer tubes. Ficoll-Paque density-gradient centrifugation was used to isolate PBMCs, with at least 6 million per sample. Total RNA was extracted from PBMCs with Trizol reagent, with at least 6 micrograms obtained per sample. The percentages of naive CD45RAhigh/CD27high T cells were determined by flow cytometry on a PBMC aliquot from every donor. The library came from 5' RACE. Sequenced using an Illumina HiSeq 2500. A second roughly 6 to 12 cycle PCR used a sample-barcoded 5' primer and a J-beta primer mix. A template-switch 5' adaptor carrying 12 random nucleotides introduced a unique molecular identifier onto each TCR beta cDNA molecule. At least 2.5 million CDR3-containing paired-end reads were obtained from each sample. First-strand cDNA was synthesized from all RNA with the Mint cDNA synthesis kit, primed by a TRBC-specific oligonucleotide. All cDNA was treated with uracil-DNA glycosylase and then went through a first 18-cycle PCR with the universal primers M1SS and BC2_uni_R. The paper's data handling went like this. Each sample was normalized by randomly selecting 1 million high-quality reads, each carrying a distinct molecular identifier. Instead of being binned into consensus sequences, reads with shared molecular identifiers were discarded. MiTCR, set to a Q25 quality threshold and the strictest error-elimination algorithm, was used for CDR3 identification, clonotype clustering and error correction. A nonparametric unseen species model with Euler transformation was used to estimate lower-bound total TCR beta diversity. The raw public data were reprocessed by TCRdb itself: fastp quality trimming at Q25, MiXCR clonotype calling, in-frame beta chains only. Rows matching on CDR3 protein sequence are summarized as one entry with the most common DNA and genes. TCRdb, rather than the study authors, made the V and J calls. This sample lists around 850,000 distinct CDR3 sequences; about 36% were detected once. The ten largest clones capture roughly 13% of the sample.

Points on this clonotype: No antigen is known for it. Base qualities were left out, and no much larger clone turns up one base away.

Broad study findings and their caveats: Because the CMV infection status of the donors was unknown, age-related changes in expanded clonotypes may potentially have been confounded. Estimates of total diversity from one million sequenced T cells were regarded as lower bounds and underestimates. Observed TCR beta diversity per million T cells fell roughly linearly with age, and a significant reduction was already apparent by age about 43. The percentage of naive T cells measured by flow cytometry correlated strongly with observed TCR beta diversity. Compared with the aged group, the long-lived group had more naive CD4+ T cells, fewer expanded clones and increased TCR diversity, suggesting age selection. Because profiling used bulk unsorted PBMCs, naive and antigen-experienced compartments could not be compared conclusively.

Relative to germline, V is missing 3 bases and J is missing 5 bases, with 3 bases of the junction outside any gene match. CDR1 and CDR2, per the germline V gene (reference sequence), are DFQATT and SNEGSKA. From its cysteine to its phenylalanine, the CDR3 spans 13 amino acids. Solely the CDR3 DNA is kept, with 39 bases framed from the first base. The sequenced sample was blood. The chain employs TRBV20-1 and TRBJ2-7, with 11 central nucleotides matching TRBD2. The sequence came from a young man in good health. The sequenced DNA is TGCAGTGCTAGCCTAGCGGGAGGTAACGAGCAGTACTTC. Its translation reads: CSASLAGGNEQYF.